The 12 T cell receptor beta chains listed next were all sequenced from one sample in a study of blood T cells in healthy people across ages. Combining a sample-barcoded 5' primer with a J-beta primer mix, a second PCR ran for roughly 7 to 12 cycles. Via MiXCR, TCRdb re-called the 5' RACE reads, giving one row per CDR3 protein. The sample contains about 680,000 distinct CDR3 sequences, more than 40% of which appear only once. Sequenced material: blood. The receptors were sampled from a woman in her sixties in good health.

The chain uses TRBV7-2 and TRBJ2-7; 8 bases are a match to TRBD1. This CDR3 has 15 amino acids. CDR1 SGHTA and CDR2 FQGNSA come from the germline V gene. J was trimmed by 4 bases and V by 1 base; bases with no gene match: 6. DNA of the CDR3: TGTGCCAGCAGCTTAGGGCCCGGGACAGGATACGAGCAGTACTTC. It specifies CASSLGPGTGYEQYF.

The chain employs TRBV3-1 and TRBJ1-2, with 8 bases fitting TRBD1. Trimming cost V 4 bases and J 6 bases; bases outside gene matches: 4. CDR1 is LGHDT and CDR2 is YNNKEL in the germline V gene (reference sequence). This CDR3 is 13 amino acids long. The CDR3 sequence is CASSLATGDGYTF. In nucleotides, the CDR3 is TGTGCCAGCAGCCTTGCGACAGGGGATGGCTACACCTTC.

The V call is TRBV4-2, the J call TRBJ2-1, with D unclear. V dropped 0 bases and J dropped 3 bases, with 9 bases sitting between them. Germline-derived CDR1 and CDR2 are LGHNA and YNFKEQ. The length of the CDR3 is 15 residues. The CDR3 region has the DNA TGTGCCAGCAGCCAAGATAGAAGTTACTACAATGAGCAGTTCTTC. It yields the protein CASSQDRSYYNEQFF.

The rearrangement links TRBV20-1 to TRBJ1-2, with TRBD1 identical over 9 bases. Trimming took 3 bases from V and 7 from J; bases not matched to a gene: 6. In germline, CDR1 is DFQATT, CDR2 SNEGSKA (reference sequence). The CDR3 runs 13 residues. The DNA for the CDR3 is TGCAGTGCTAGGGGACAGGGTATAAGTGGCTACACCTTC. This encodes CSARGQGISGYTF.

The CDR3 here is CSASEGSQPQHF. The CDR3 DNA reads as TGCAGTGCTAGCGAGGGGTCTCAGCCCCAGCATTTT. The rearrangement joins TRBV20-1 to TRBJ1-5; D is perhaps TRBD1 (5 bases). This CDR3 comprises 12 residues. CDR1 and CDR2 (germline): DFQATT, SNEGSKA (reference sequence). V lost 3 bases, J lost 6 bases, and 9 bases lay in between.

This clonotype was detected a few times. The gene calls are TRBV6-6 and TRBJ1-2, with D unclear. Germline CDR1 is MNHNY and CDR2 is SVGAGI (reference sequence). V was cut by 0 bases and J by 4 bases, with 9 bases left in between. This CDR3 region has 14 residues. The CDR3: CASSYSTRAYGYTF. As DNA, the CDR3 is TGTGCCAGCAGTTACTCGACGAGAGCCTATGGCTACACCTTC.

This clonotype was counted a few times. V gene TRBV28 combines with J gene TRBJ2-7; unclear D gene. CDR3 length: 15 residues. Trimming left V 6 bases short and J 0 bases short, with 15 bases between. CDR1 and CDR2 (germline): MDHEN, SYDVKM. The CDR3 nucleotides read TGTGCCAGCAGGACGCTCAGCAGTAACTCCTACGAGCAGTACTTC. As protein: CASRTLSSNSYEQYF.

The DNA of the CDR3 is TGTGCCAGCAGCCCCGAACAGGGGACCATTAGGTATGATGAGCAGTTCTTC. Encoded protein: CASSPEQGTIRYDEQFF. This chain links TRBV5-5 with TRBJ2-1; 7 nucleotides align to TRBD1. Trimming cost V 4 bases and J 8 bases; bases outside gene matches: 18. The CDR3 runs 17 residues. Germline assignment: CDR1 SGHKS and CDR2 YYEKEE (reference sequence).

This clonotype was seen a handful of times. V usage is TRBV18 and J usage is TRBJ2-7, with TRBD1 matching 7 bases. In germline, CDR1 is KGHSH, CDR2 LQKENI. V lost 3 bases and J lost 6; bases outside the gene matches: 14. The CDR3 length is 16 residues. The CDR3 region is CASSPFSGQDRSEQYF. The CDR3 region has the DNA TGTGCCAGCTCACCGTTCTCCGGACAGGACCGTTCCGAGCAGTACTTC.

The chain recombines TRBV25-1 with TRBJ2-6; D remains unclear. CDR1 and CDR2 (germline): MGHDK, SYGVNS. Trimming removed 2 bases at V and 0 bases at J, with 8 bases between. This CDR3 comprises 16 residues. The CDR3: CASSENGPSGANVLTF. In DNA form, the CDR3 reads TGTGCCAGCAGTGAAAATGGCCCCTCTGGGGCCAACGTCCTGACTTTC.

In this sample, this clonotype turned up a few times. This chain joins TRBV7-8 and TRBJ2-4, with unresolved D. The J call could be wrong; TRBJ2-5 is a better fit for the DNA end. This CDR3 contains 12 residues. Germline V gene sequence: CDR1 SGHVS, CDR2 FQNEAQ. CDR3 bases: TGTGCCAGCAGCGCCAAATTGGAGACCCAGTACTTC. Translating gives CASSAKLETQYF.

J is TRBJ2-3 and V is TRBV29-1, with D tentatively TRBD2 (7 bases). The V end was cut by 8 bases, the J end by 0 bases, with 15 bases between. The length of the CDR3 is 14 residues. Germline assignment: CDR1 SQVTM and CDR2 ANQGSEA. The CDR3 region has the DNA TGCAGCCCTCGAGAGGGGGGGAGCACAGATACGCAGTATTTT. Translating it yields CSPREGGSTDTQYF.